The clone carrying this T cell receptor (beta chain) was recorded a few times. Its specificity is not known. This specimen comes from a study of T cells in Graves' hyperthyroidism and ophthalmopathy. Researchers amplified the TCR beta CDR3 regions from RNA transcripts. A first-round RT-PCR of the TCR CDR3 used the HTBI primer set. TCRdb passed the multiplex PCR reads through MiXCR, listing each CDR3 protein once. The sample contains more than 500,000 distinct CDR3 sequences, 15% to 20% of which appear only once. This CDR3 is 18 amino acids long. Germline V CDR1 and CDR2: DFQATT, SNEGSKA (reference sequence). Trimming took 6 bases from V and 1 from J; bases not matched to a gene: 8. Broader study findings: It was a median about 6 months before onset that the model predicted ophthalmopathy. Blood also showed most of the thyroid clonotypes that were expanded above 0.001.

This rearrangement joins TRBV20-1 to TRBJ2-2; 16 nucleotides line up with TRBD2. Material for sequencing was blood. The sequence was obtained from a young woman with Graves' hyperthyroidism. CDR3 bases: TGCAGTGCGGATGGGACTAGCGGGAGGGTGGGGAACACCGGGGAGCTGTTTTTT. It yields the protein CSADGTSGRVGNTGELFF.